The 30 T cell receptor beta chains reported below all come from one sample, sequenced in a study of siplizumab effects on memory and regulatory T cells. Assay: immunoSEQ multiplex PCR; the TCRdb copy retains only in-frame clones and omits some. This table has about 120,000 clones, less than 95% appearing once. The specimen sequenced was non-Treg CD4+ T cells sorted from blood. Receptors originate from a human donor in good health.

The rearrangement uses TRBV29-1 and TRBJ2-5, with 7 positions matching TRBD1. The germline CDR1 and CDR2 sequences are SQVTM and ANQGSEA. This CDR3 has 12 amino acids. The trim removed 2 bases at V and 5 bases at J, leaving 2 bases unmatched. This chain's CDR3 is CSVEKGAETQYF. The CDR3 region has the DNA TGCAGCGTTGAAAAGGGGGCTGAGACCCAGTACTTC.

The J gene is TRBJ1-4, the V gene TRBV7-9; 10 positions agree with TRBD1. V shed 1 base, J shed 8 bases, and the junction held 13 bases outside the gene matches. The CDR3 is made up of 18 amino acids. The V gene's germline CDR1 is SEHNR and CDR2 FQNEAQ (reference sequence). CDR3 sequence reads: CASSLEVGTGALSEKLFF. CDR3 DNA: TGTGCCAGCAGCTTAGAGGTCGGGACAGGGGCCCTCAGCGAAAAACTGTTTTTT. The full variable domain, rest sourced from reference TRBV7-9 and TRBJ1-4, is DTGVSQNPRHKITKRGQNVTFRCDPISEHNRLYWYRQTLGQGPEFLTYFQNEAQLEKSRLLSDRFSAERPKGSFSTLEIQRTEQGDSAMYLCASSLEVGTGALSEKLFFGSGTQLSVL.

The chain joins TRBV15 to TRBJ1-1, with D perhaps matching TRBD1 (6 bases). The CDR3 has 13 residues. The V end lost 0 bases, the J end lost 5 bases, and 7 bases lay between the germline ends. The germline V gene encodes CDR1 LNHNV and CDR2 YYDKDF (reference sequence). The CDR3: CATSRDQGTEAFF. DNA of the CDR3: TGTGCCACCAGCAGAGATCAGGGGACTGAAGCTTTCTTT.

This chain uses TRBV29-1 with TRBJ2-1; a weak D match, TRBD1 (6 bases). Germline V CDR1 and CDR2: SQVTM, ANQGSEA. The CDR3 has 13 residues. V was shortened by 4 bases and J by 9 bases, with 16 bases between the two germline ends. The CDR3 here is CSVGAGVTAEQFF. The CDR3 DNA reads TGCAGCGTTGGAGCAGGGGTAACTGCTGAGCAGTTCTTC.

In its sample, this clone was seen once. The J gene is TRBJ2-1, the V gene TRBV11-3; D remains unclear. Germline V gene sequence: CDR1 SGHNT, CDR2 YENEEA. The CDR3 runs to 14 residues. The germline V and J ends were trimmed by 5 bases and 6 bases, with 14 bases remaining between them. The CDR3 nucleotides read TGTGCCAGCAGCCCCGGCCGACCCTCCAATGAGCAGTTCTTC. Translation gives CASSPGRPSNEQFF. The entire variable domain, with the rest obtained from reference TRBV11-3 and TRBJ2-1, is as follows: EAGVVQSPRYKIIEKKQPVAFWCNPISGHNTLYWYLQNLGQGPELLIRYENEEAVDDSQLPKDRFSAERLKGVDSTLKIQPAELGDSAVYLCASSPGRPSNEQFFGPGTRLTVL.

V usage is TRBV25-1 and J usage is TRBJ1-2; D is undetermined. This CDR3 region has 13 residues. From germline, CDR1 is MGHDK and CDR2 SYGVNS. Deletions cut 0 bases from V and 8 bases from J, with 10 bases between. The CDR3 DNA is TGTGCCAGCAGTGAATATGGGTCCTCAGGCTACACCTTC. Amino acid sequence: CASSEYGSSGYTF.

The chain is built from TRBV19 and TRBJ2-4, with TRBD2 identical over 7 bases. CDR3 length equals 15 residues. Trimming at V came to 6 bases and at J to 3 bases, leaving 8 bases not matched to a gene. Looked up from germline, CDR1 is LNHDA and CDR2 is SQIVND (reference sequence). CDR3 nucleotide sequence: TGTGCCAGTAGCCCAGGGACGGGGGGCAAAAACATTCAGTACTTC. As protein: CASSPGTGGKNIQYF.

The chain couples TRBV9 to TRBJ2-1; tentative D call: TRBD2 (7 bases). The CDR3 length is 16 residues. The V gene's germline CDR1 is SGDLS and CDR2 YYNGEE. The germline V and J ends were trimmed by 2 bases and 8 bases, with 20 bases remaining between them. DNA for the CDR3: TGTGCCAGCAGCGTCGGCGGCGGAGGGGGGGCCGATGAGCAGTTCTTC. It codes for CASSVGGGGGADEQFF. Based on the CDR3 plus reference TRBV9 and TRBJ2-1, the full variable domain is DSGVTQTPKHLITATGQRVTLRCSPRSGDLSVYWYQQSLDQGLQFLIQYYNGEERAKGNILERFSAQQFPDLHSELNLSSLELGDSALYFCASSVGGGGGADEQFFGPGTRLTVL.

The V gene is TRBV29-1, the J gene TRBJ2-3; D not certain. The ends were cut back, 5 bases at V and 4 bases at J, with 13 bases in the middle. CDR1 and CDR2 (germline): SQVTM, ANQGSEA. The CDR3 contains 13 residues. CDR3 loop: CSVHGFGADTQYF. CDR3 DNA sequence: TGCAGCGTTCACGGGTTCGGCGCAGATACGCAGTATTTT.

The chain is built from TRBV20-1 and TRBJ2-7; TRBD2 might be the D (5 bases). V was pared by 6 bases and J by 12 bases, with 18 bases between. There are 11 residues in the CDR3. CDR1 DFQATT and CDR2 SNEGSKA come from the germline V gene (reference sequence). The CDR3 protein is CSAAAGAMSYF. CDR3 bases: TGCAGTGCGGCGGCGGGCGCGATGTCGTACTTC.

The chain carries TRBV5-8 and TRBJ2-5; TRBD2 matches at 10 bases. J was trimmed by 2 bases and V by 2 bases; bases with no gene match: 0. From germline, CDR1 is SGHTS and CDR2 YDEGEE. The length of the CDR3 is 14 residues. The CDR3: CASSLLAGQETQYF. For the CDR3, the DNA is TGTGCCAGCAGCTTACTAGCGGGACAAGAGACCCAGTACTTC.

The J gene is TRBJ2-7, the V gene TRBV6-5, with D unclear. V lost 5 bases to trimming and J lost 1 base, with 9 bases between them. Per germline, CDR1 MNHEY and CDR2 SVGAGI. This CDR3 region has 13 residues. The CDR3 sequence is CASSATPSYEQYF. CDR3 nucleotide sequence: TGTGCCAGCAGTGCCACTCCTTCCTACGAGCAGTACTTC.

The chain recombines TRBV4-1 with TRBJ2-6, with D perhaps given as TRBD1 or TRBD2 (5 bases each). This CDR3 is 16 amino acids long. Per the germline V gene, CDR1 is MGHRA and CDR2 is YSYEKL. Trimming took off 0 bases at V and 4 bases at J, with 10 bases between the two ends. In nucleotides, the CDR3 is TGCGCCAGCAGCCAAGAGTTGGGGGTCGGGGCCAACGTCCTGACTTTC. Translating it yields CASSQELGVGANVLTF.

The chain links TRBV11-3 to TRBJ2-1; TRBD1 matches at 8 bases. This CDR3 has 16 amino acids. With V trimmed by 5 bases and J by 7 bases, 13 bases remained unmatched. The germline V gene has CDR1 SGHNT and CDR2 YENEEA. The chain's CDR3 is CASSPRTSDRANEQFF. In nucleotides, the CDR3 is TGTGCCAGCAGCCCCCGTACCTCGGACAGGGCGAATGAGCAGTTCTTC.

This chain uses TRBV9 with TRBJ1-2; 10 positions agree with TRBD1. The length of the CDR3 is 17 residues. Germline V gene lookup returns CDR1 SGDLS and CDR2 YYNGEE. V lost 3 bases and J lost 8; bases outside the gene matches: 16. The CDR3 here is CASSGGGTGVLVRGYTF. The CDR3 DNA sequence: TGTGCCAGCAGCGGGGGCGGGACAGGGGTTTTAGTGCGCGGCTACACCTTC.

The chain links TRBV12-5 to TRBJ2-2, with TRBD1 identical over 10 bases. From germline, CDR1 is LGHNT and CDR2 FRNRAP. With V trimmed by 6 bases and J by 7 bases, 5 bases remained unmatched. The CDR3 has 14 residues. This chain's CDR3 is CASGRQGAGGELFF. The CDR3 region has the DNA TGTGCTAGTGGACGACAGGGGGCGGGCGGGGAGCTGTTTTTT.

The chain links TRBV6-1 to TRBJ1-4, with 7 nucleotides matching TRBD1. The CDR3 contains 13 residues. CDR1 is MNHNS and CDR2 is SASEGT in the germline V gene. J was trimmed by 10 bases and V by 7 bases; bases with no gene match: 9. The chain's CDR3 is CASNDRESGKLFF. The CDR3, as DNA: TGTGCCAGCAACGACAGGGAGTCAGGAAAACTGTTTTTT.

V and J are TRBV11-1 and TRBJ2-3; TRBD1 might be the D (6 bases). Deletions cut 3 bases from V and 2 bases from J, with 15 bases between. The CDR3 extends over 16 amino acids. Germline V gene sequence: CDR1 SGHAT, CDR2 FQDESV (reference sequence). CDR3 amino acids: CASSLGARMITDTQYF. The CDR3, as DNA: TGTGCCAGCAGCTTGGGGGCCCGCATGATCACAGATACGCAGTATTTT.

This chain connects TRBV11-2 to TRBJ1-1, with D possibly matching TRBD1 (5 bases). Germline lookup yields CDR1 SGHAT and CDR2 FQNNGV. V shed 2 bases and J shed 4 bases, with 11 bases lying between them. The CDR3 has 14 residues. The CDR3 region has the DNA TGTGCCAGCAGCTTACGGGGCATGGGCACTGAAGCTTTCTTT. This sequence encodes CASSLRGMGTEAFF.

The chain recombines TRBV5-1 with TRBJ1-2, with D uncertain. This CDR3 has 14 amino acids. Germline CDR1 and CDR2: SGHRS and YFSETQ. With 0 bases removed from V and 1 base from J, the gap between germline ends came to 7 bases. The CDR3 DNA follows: TGCGCCAGCAGCTTGGAAGCATATAACTATGGCTACACCTTC. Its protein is CASSLEAYNYGYTF.

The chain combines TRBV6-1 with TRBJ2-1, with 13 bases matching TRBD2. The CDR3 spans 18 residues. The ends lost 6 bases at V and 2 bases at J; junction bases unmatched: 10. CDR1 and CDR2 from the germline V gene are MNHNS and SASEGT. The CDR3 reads CASSETGLAGVAYNEQFF. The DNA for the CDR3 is TGTGCCAGCAGCGAAACCGGACTAGCGGGAGTAGCCTACAATGAGCAGTTCTTC.

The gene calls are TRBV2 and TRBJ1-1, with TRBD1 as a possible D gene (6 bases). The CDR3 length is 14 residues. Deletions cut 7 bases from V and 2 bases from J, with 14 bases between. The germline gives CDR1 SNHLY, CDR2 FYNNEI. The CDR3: CASIGQSFNTEAFF. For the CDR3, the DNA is TGTGCCAGCATCGGACAGTCTTTTAACACTGAAGCTTTCTTT.

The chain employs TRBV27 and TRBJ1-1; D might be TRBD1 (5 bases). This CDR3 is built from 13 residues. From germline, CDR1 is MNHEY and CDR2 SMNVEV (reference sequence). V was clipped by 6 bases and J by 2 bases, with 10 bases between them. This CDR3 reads CASRTQANTEAFF. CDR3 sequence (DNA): TGTGCCAGCAGGACACAGGCCAACACTGAAGCTTTCTTT.

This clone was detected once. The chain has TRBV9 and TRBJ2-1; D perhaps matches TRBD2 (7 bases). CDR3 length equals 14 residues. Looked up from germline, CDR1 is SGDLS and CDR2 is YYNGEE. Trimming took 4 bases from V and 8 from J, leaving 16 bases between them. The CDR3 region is CASSPWTRGDEQFF. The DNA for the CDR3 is TGTGCCAGCAGCCCGTGGACTAGGGGGGATGAGCAGTTCTTC.

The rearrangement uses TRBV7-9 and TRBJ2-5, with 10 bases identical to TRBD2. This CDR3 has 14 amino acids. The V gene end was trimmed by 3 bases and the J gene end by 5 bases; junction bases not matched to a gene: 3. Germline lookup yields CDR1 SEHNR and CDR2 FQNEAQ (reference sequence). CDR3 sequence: CASSFVTSGETQYF. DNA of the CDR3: TGTGCCAGCAGCTTCGTGACTAGCGGGGAGACCCAGTACTTC. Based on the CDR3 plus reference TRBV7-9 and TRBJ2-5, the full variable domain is DTGVSQNPRHKITKRGQNVTFRCDPISEHNRLYWYRQTLGQGPEFLTYFQNEAQLEKSRLLSDRFSAERPKGSFSTLEIQRTEQGDSAMYLCASSFVTSGETQYFGPGTRLLVL.

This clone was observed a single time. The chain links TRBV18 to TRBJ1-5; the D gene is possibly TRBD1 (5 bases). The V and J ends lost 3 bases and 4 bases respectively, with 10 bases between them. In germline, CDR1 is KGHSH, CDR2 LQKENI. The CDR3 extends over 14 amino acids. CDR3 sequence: CASSPRVSNQPQHF. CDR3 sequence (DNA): TGTGCCAGCTCACCCAGGGTTAGTAATCAGCCCCAGCATTTT.

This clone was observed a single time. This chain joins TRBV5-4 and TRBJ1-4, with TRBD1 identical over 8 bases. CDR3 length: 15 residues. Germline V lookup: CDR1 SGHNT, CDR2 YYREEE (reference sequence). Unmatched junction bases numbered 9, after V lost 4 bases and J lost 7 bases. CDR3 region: CASSQVDRGSEKLFF. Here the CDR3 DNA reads TGTGCCAGCAGCCAAGTTGACAGGGGATCTGAAAAACTGTTTTTT.

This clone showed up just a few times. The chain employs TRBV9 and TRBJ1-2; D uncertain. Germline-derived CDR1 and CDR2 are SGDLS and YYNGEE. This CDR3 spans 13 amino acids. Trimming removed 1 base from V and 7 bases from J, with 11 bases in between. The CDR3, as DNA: TGTGCCAGCAGCGTACAGGAACAGTCTGGCTACACCTTC. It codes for CASSVQEQSGYTF.

CDR3 sequence (DNA): TGTGCCAGCAGCTTGGACTTAACAGTAAACATTCAGTACTTC. Amino acids: CASSLDLTVNIQYF. The chain joins TRBV11-2 to TRBJ2-4; possible D gene TRBD2, 5 bases. The germline V gene encodes CDR1 SGHAT and CDR2 FQNNGV. Trimming left V 3 bases short and J 6 bases short, with 12 bases between. The CDR3 is 14 residues long.

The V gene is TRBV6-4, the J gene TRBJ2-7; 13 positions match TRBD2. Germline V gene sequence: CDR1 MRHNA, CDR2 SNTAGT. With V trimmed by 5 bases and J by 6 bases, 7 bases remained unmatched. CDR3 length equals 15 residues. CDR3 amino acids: CASSLLAGGLSEQYF. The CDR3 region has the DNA TGTGCCAGCAGTTTACTAGCGGGGGGGCTGAGCGAGCAGTACTTC.